These 9 T cell receptor beta chains share one sample of origin, sequenced in a study of blood T cell repertoires in COVID-19. Method: immunoSEQ multiplex PCR; TCRdb's copy keeps in-frame clones and lacks some. The sample carries over 40,000 clones, nearly 85% recorded once. Sequencing input: peripheral blood. These receptors were collected from a man aged 35 to 55 with acute or convalescent COVID-19.

The chain joins TRBV30 to TRBJ1-5; 7 bases are shared with TRBD1. The trim removed 3 bases at V and 6 bases at J, leaving 5 bases unmatched. CDR3 length: 13 residues. CDR1 is GTSNPN, CDR2 SVGIG, per germline (reference sequence). CDR3 loop: CAWRQGISQPQHF. The CDR3 nucleotides are TGTGCCTGGAGACAGGGGATTAGTCAGCCCCAGCATTTT.

The J gene is TRBJ2-4, the V gene TRBV7-9; TRBD2 aligns across 7 bases. Germline CDR1 SEHNR, CDR2 FQNEAQ (reference sequence). This CDR3 spans 16 amino acids. V trimming: 6 bases; J trimming: 0 bases; junction bases outside the gene matches: 8. The CDR3 reads CASSPLRGEAKNIQYF. CDR3 nucleotide sequence: TGTGCCAGCAGTCCCCTACGGGGGGAAGCCAAAAACATTCAGTACTTC.

The J gene is TRBJ1-2, the V gene TRBV11-2; the match to TRBD1 covers 9 bases. V lost 6 bases and J lost 8; bases outside the gene matches: 10. CDR1 is SGHAT and CDR2 is FQNNGV in the germline V gene. The CDR3 loop spans 14 amino acids. CDR3 DNA sequence: TGTGCCAGCAGGCAACTTGCGACAGGGGGAGGCTACACCTTC. Translation: CASRQLATGGGYTF.

The chain uses TRBV7-9 and TRBJ1-6, with TRBD1 matching 7 bases. Germline values: CDR1 SEHNR, CDR2 FQNEAQ (reference sequence). The CDR3 length is 14 residues. Trimming took 2 bases from V and 7 from J; bases not matched to a gene: 2. The CDR3 sequence is CASSLSGQNSPLHF. Written as DNA, the CDR3 is TGTGCCAGCAGCTTATCGGGACAGAATTCACCCCTCCACTTT. Using reference TRBV7-9 and TRBJ1-6 for the parts outside the CDR3, the full variable domain is DTGVSQNPRHKITKRGQNVTFRCDPISEHNRLYWYRQTLGQGPEFLTYFQNEAQLEKSRLLSDRFSAERPKGSFSTLEIQRTEQGDSAMYLCASSLSGQNSPLHFGNGTRLTVT.

This clone has a single count. CDR3 amino acids: CAWSVPAGEKLFF. The CDR3, as DNA: TGTGCCTGGAGTGTCCCTGCGGGGGAAAAACTGTTTTTT. V usage is TRBV30 and J usage is TRBJ1-4; D not resolved. The V gene's germline CDR1 is GTSNPN and CDR2 SVGIG (reference sequence). V was shortened by 0 bases and J by 8 bases, with 10 bases between the two germline ends. CDR3 size: 13 residues.

As regards this clone: This CDR3 is also generated by other DNA sequences in the sample. The gene calls are TRBV7-2 and TRBJ2-7; TRBD1 aligns across 8 bases. CDR3 size: 15 residues. Germline V gene data show CDR1 as SGHTA and CDR2 as FQGNSA. With V trimmed by 0 bases and J by 2 bases, 3 bases remained unmatched. The CDR3 region is CASSLATGGTYEQYF. The CDR3 DNA follows: TGTGCCAGCAGCTTAGCAACAGGGGGGACCTACGAGCAGTACTTC.

The chain links TRBV5-1 to TRBJ2-2; 7 positions agree with TRBD2. The ends lost 3 bases at V and 2 bases at J; junction bases unmatched: 4. CDR3 size: 15 residues. Germline CDR1 is SGHRS and CDR2 is YFSETQ. CDR3 loop: CASSWSGGNTGELFF. CDR3 DNA sequence: TGCGCCAGCAGCTGGTCGGGGGGAAACACCGGGGAGCTGTTTTTT.

This chain joins TRBV5-1 and TRBJ2-6; D remains ambiguous. The germline gives CDR1 SGHRS, CDR2 YFSETQ. This CDR3 region has 16 residues. Trimming shortened V by 4 bases and J by 0 bases, and 11 bases separated the two germline ends. CDR3 in DNA: TGCGCCAGCAGCCTTATCGGCGGCTCTGGGGCCAACGTCCTGACTTTC. Translation gives CASSLIGGSGANVLTF.

The chain links TRBV11-2 to TRBJ2-1; 8 bases are shared with TRBD2. This CDR3 spans 16 amino acids. CDR1 and CDR2 from the germline V gene are SGHAT and FQNNGV. Losses at the gene ends were 0 bases for V and 8 bases for J; bases not matched to a gene: 9. The CDR3 DNA reads TGTGCCAGCAGCTTAGACACGGGGGGGCCCCCCGATGAGCAGTTCTTC. This codes for CASSLDTGGPPDEQFF.